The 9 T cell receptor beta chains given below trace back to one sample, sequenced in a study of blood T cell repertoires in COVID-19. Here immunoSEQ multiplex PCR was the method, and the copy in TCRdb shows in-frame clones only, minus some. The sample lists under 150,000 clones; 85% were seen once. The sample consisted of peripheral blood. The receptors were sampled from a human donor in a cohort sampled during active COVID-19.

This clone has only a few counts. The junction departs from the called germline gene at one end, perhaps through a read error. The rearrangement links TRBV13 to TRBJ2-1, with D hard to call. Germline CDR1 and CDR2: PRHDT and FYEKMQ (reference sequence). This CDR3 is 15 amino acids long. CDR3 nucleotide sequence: TGTGCCAGCACCTTACTCCCAGGCTCCTACAATGAGCAGTTCTTC. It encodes CASTLLPGSYNEQFF.

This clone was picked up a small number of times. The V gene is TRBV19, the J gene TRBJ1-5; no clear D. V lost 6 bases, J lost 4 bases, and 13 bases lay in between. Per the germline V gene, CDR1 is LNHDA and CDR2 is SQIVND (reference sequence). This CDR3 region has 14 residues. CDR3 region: CASRLEGPNQPQHF. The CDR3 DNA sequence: TGTGCCAGTAGGTTAGAGGGTCCTAATCAGCCCCAGCATTTT.

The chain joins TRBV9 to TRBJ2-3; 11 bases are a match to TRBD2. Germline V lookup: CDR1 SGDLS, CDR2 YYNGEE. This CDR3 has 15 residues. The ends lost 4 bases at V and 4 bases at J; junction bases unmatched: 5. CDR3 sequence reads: CASSLTSGSADTQYF. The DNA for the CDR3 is TGTGCCAGCAGCCTAACTAGCGGGAGCGCAGATACGCAGTATTTT.

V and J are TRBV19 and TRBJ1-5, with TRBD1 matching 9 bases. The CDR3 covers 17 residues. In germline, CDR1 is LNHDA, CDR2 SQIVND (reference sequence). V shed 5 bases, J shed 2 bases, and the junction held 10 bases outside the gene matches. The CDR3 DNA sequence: TGTGCCAGTAGTCCGGGACAGGGAAGAGGTCGCAATCAGCCCCAGCATTTT. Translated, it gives CASSPGQGRGRNQPQHF. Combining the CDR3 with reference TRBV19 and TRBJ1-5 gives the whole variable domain DGGITQSPKYLFRKEGQNVTLSCEQNLNHDAMYWYRQDPGQGLRLIYYSQIVNDFQKGDIAEGYSVSREKKESFPLTVTSAQKNPTAFYLCASSPGQGRGRNQPQHFGDGTRLSIL.

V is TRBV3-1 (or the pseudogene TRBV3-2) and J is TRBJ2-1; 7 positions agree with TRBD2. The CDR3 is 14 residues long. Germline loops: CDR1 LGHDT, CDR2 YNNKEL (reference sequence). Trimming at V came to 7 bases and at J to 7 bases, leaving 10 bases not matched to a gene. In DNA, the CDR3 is TGTGCCAGCATCAATCCCAGCGGGGTAAATGAGCAGTTCTTC. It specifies CASINPSGVNEQFF.

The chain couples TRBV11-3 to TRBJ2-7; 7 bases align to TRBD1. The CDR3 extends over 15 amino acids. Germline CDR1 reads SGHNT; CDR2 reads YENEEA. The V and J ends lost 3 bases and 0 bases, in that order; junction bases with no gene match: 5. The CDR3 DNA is TGTGCCAGCAGCTTCCGACAGGGCCCCTCCTACGAGCAGTACTTC. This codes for CASSFRQGPSYEQYF.

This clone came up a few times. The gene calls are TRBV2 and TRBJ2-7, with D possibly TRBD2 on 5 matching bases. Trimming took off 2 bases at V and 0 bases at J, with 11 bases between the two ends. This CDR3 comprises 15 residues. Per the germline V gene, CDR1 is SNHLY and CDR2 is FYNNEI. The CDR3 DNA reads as TGTGCCAGCAGTGAACGGACGGGGAGCTCCTACGAGCAGTACTTC. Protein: CASSERTGSSYEQYF.

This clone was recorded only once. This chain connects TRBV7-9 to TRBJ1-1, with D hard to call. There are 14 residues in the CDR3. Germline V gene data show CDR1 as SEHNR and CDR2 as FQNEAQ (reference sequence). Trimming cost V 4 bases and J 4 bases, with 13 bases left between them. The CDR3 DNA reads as TGTGCCAGCAGCTCGACATCTATGTCCACTGAAGCTTTCTTT. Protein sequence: CASSSTSMSTEAFF.

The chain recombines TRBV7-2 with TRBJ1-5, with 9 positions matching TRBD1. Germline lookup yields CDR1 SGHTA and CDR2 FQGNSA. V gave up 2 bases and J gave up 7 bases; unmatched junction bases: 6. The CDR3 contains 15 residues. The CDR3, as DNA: TGTGCCAGCAGCTTAAGGGACAGGGCGCGACAGCCCCAGCATTTT. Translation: CASSLRDRARQPQHF.